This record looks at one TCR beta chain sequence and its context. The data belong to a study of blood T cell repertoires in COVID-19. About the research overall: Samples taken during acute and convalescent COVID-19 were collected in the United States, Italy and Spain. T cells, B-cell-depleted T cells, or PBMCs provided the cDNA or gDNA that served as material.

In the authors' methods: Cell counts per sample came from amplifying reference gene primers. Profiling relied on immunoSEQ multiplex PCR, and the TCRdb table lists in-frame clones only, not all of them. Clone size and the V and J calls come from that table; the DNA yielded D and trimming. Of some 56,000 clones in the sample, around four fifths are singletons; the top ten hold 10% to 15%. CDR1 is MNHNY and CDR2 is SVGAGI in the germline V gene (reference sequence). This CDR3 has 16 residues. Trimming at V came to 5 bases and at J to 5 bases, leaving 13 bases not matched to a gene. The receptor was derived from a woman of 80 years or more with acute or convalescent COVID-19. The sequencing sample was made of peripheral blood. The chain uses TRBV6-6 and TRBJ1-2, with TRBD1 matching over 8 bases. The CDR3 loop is CASSTGQGGFEYGYTF. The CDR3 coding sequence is TGTGCCAGCAGTACCGGACAGGGAGGATTTGAGTATGGCTACACCTTC.